The source of this T cell receptor (beta chain) is a study of spatial heterogeneity in lung cancer. This clonotype was recorded at least ten times. Time point described: blood at routine non-recurrence follow-up after resection. One entry per CDR3 protein results from TCRdb running MiXCR on the 5' RACE reads. This sample carries about 120,000 distinct CDR3 sequences, approximately 11% of them seen once, and the ten largest clones take 20% to 30%. The sample in question was PBMCs, obtained at follow-up. This TCR was sampled from a female donor with early-stage non-small cell lung cancer.

This CDR3 reads CASSFAGVNTEAFF. The DNA of the CDR3 is TGTGCCAGCAGCTTCGCAGGAGTGAACACTGAAGCTTTCTTT. The V gene is TRBV7-9, the J gene TRBJ1-1, with D uncertain. Per germline, CDR1 SEHNR and CDR2 FQNEAQ (reference sequence). This CDR3 comprises 14 residues. V lost 3 bases and J 0 bases, leaving 8 bases between the germline ends.